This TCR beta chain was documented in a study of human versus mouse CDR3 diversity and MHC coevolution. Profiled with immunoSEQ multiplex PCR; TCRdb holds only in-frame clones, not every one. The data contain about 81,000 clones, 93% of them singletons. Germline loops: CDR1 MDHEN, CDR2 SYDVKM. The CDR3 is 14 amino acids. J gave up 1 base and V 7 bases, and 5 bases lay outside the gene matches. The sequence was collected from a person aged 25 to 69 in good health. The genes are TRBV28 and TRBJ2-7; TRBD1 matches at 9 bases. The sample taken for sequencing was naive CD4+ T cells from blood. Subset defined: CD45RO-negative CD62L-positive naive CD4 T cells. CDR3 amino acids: CASILQGASYEQYF. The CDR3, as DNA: TGTGCCAGCATCCTACAGGGGGCTTCCTACGAGCAGTACTTC.